Presented here are 13 T cell receptor beta chains from one specimen sequenced in a study of T-cell memory formation after mild COVID-19. TCRdb passed the 5' RACE reads through MiXCR, listing each CDR3 protein once. The sample lists about 240,000 distinct CDR3 sequences; approximately 9% were seen once. The sample taken for sequencing was PBMCs or a T cell subset sorted from them (not recorded which). These receptors were collected from a man younger than 35 who had mild COVID-19 (a few samples of this study predate the infection). Cell type and time point are not known.

This clonotype was detected only a few times. This sequence joins TRBV5-6 and TRBJ2-7, with 11 bases fitting TRBD2. The V and J ends lost 4 bases and 0 bases, in that order; junction bases with no gene match: 3. The CDR3 loop spans 15 amino acids. Germline V gene lookup returns CDR1 SGHDT and CDR2 YYEEEE. The CDR3 sequence: CASSQGLAVSYEQYV. The DNA for the CDR3 is TGTGCCAGCAGCCAGGGACTAGCGGTCTCCTACGAGCAGTACGTC.

This sequence joins TRBV5-1 and TRBJ1-5; D not resolved. Trimming shortened V by 0 bases and J by 4 bases, and 5 bases separated the two germline ends. Germline values: CDR1 SGHRS, CDR2 YFSETQ. The CDR3 runs to 13 residues. DNA for the CDR3: TGCGCCAGCAGCTTGGACCAAAATCAGCCCCAGCATTTT. It codes for CASSLDQNQPQHF.

The CDR3 sequence is CASSWWRRETQYF. The CDR3 nucleotides read TGCGCCAGCAGCTGGTGGAGGAGGGAGACCCAGTACTTC. V usage is TRBV5-1 and J usage is TRBJ2-5, with D possibly TRBD2 on 5 matching bases. Germline CDR1 is SGHRS and CDR2 is YFSETQ. This CDR3 has 13 amino acids. V lost 3 bases and J lost 5, with 11 bases in between.

The rearrangement uses TRBV7-9 and TRBJ2-3; D is unresolved. In germline, CDR1 is SEHNR, CDR2 FQNEAQ (reference sequence). V gave up 10 bases and J gave up 2 bases, with 13 bases separating them. The CDR3 spans 13 residues. Here the CDR3 reads CATPSTSTDTQYF. DNA for the CDR3: TGTGCCACCCCAAGTACATCCACAGATACGCAGTATTTT. Variable domain in full (rest from reference TRBV7-9 and TRBJ2-3): DTGVSQNPRHKITKRGQNVTFRCDPISEHNRLYWYRQTLGQGPEFLTYFQNEAQLEKSRLLSDRFSAERPKGSFSTLEIQRTEQGDSAMYLCATPSTSTDTQYFGPGTRLTVL.

This clonotype appeared many times. The V gene is TRBV5-1, the J gene TRBJ2-7; D is undetermined. Trimming cost V 0 bases and J 2 bases, with 12 bases left between them. This CDR3 has 15 amino acids. Germline CDR1 SGHRS, CDR2 YFSETQ. CDR3 sequence (DNA): TGCGCCAGCAGCTTGGGTACCGGGTCAGCCTACGAGCAGTACTTC. It yields the protein CASSLGTGSAYEQYF.

This clonotype appeared many times. V is TRBV3-1 and J is TRBJ2-7; D is perhaps TRBD2 (6 bases). The CDR3 runs to 16 residues. V was trimmed by 5 bases and J by 3 bases, leaving 20 bases between them. Germline V gene data show CDR1 as LGHDT and CDR2 as YNNKEL (reference sequence). This CDR3 is CASSYHGSTGDYEQYF. CDR3 DNA sequence: TGTGCCAGCAGCTACCACGGGAGCACCGGGGACTACGAGCAGTACTTC.

This clonotype was picked up a small number of times. The gene calls are TRBV7-9 and TRBJ1-5; 7 nucleotides match TRBD1. The V and J ends lost 5 bases and 5 bases, in that order; junction bases with no gene match: 9. The germline V gene encodes CDR1 SEHNR and CDR2 FQNEAQ (reference sequence). The CDR3 is 15 residues long. CDR3 amino acids: CASSLDRAGDQPQHF. CDR3 nucleotides: TGTGCCAGCAGCCTAGACAGGGCAGGGGATCAGCCCCAGCATTTT.

This clonotype was counted only a few times. The chain has TRBV27 and TRBJ2-5; TRBD2 is a possible D gene (6 bases). The CDR3 is made up of 13 amino acids. V shed 1 base and J shed 7 bases, with 10 bases lying between them. CDR1 is MNHEY, CDR2 SMNVEV, per germline (reference sequence). CDR3 residues: CASSLWRAATQYF. Here the CDR3 DNA reads TGTGCCAGCAGTTTATGGAGGGCGGCGACCCAGTACTTC.

The chain employs TRBV5-1 and TRBJ2-3, with 7 bases fitting TRBD1. The CDR3 is made up of 16 amino acids. V lost 3 bases, J lost 4 bases, and 11 bases stayed unmatched. CDR1 and CDR2 (germline): SGHRS, YFSETQ. The CDR3 DNA reads TGCGCCAGCAGCTCCCCACAGGGGCTTGAGGCAGATACGCAGTATTTT. Protein product: CASSSPQGLEADTQYF. Full variable domain (remainder filled in from reference TRBV5-1 and TRBJ2-3): KAGVTQTPRYLIKTRGQQVTLSCSPISGHRSVSWYQQTPGQGLQFLFEYFSETQRNKGNFPGRFSGRQFSNSRSEMNVSTLELGDSALYLCASSSPQGLEADTQYFGPGTRLTVL.

This clonotype was detected only a few times. This chain uses TRBV4-3 with TRBJ1-2; D is perhaps TRBD1 (6 bases). Trimming pared 4 bases from V and 4 bases from J, leaving 10 bases between. The CDR3 runs 13 residues. The germline gives CDR1 LGHNA, CDR2 YSLEER. DNA of the CDR3: TGCGCCAGCAGCCTTCAGGGGTCCTATGGCTACACCTTC. Its translation is CASSLQGSYGYTF.

The rearrangement uses TRBV5-4 and TRBJ2-3; D is possibly TRBD1 (5 bases). The germline gives CDR1 SGHNT, CDR2 YYREEE (reference sequence). Trimming took 2 bases from V and 6 from J, leaving 16 bases between them. CDR3 length: 15 residues. CDR3 sequence: CASSFRADASDTQYF. In DNA form, the CDR3 reads TGTGCCAGCAGCTTCAGGGCGGATGCGAGTGATACGCAGTATTTT.

This chain connects TRBV5-1 to TRBJ1-4; a weak D match, TRBD1 (5 bases). There are 14 residues in the CDR3. Looked up from germline, CDR1 is SGHRS and CDR2 is YFSETQ. V was trimmed by 1 base and J by 2 bases, leaving 6 bases between them. The CDR3 reads CASSLSGTNEKLFF. For the CDR3, the DNA is TGCGCCAGCAGCTTGTCAGGGACTAATGAAAAACTGTTTTTT.

The chain is built from TRBV15 and TRBJ2-2; TRBD1 matches 7 bases. CDR3 size: 15 residues. Germline CDR1 and CDR2: LNHNV and YYDKDF (reference sequence). V was pared by 2 bases and J by 1 base, with 1 base of the junction left unmatched. The CDR3 loop reads CATSRRDRNTGELFF. Written as DNA, the CDR3 is TGTGCCACCAGCAGACGGGACAGGAACACCGGGGAGCTGTTTTTT.